These 10 T cell receptor beta chains were all obtained from the same sample, sequenced in a study of CD8 T cells in Susac syndrome. The RNA, roughly 0.45 to 1 ug, was put through reverse transcription using random hexamers. TCRdb redid the calling of the immunoSEQ multiplex PCR reads with MiXCR, one entry per CDR3 protein. Of roughly 80,000 distinct CDR3 sequences listed, about 93% are singletons. Sequencing was carried out using CD4+ T cells from PBMCs. Receptors originate from a human donor with Susac syndrome.

This chain links TRBV4-1 with TRBJ2-6, with D tentatively TRBD2 (5 bases). The CDR3 loop spans 19 amino acids. V lost 0 bases, J lost 4 bases, and 19 bases lay in between. CDR1 is MGHRA, CDR2 YSYEKL, per germline. CDR3 bases: TGCGCCAGCAGCCAAGATGTCGGGAACACCTGGGCAGGGGCCAACGTCCTGACTTTC. Translating gives CASSQDVGNTWAGANVLTF.

The chain carries TRBV5-1 and TRBJ2-7, with D unresolved. Germline V lookup: CDR1 SGHRS, CDR2 YFSETQ. The CDR3 has 12 residues. Trimming removed 6 bases from V and 0 bases from J, with 7 bases in between. For the CDR3, the DNA is TGCGCCAGCACCCACGGCTCCTACGAGCAGTACTTC. Translating gives CASTHGSYEQYF.

This chain links TRBV2 with TRBJ1-5; the D gene is possibly TRBD1 (5 bases). V was shortened by 4 bases and J by 4 bases, with 17 bases between the two germline ends. The germline V gene encodes CDR1 SNHLY and CDR2 FYNNEI. This CDR3 contains 16 residues. The CDR3: CASSAWGTERNQPQHF. CDR3 nucleotide sequence: TGTGCCAGCAGTGCATGGGGGACCGAGAGGAATCAGCCCCAGCATTTT.

The gene calls are TRBV28 and TRBJ2-5; D perhaps matches TRBD1 (5 bases). Germline V gives CDR1 MDHEN, CDR2 SYDVKM. V was pared by 7 bases and J by 5 bases, with 20 bases between. The CDR3 sequence is 15 residues long. The CDR3 DNA sequence: TGTGCCAGCACCCGATGGGGCAGGGCTCAGGAGACCCAGTACTTC. Translated: CASTRWGRAQETQYF.

The J gene is TRBJ1-1, the V gene TRBV7-3, with 9 bases identical to TRBD1. The CDR3 runs to 16 residues. Germline CDR1 reads SGHTA; CDR2 reads FQGTGA. The V and J ends lost 2 bases and 2 bases, in that order; junction bases with no gene match: 6. The DNA of the CDR3 is TGTGCCAGCAGCTTAGGTCGGGACAGGGTAAACACTGAAGCTTTCTTT. This sequence encodes CASSLGRDRVNTEAFF.

J is TRBJ2-1 and V is TRBV20-1, with 11 positions matching TRBD2. The CDR3 sequence is 14 residues long. After removal of 2 bases from V and 7 bases from J, the junction contained 4 bases not matched to a gene. CDR1 DFQATT and CDR2 SNEGSKA come from the germline V gene (reference sequence). CDR3 DNA sequence: TGCAGTGCTAGACTAGCGGGGGGCTCGAATGAGCAGTTCTTC. Residues: CSARLAGGSNEQFF.

The chain links TRBV18 to TRBJ2-1, with a possible D match to TRBD1 (5 bases). Germline CDR1 is KGHSH and CDR2 is LQKENI. Trimming took 4 bases from V and 1 from J, leaving 20 bases between them. The CDR3 spans 18 residues. DNA for the CDR3: TGTGCCAGCTCACGTCTCCAGAATAGGGGTGGTTCCTACAATGAGCAGTTCTTC. Encoded protein: CASSRLQNRGGSYNEQFF.

This clonotype was counted a single time. This chain connects TRBV11-2 to TRBJ1-4; D call uncertain. V dropped 1 base and J dropped 4 bases, with 10 bases sitting between them. Germline lookup yields CDR1 SGHAT and CDR2 FQNNGV. The CDR3 has 15 amino acids. Written as DNA, the CDR3 is TGTGCCAGCAGCTTAGCGTGGAGGCTTAATGAAAAACTGTTTTTT. This gives the protein CASSLAWRLNEKLFF.

This clonotype was seen once. This chain connects TRBV20-1 to TRBJ2-2; 11 nucleotides agree with TRBD2. The germline V gene encodes CDR1 DFQATT and CDR2 SNEGSKA (reference sequence). The junction had 2 bases not matched to a gene; V was cut back by 5 bases and J by 0 bases. The CDR3 runs 15 residues. CDR3 protein: CSALLAGANTGELFF. In DNA form, the CDR3 reads TGCAGTGCTCTACTAGCGGGGGCGAACACCGGGGAGCTGTTTTTT.

The chain couples TRBV2 to TRBJ2-2; TRBD2 agrees at 8 bases. Germline CDR1 SNHLY, CDR2 FYNNEI. The CDR3 is 15 residues long. CDR3 protein: CATGLARANTGELFF. Written as DNA, the CDR3 is TGTGCAACCGGACTAGCCCGCGCGAACACCGGGGAGCTGTTTTTT.